This entry lists 2 T cell receptor beta chains sequenced from one sample in a study of identical twins. TCRdb reanalysed the 5' RACE reads using MiXCR and keeps one entry per CDR3 protein. The repertoire holds 1.5 million to 2 million distinct CDR3 sequences, with 25% to 35% as singletons. Material: cord blood. These receptors all come from a newborn girl in good health.

This clonotype showed up many times. The gene calls are TRBV5-1 and TRBJ2-1, with 7 bases lining up with TRBD2. The CDR3 covers 16 residues. Looked up from germline, CDR1 is SGHRS and CDR2 is YFSETQ. V lost 7 bases and J lost 4; bases outside the gene matches: 14. The CDR3 bases are TGCGCCAGCGGACCGACTAGCTGGATGAGATACAATGAGCAGTTCTTC. This codes for CASGPTSWMRYNEQFF. Combining the CDR3 with reference TRBV5-1 and TRBJ2-1 gives the whole variable domain KAGVTQTPRYLIKTRGQQVTLSCSPISGHRSVSWYQQTPGQGLQFLFEYFSETQRNKGNFPGRFSGRQFSNSRSEMNVSTLELGDSALYLCASGPTSWMRYNEQFFGPGTRLTVL.

This chain uses TRBV10-1 with TRBJ2-3; a possible D gene is TRBD2 (6 bases). V lost 8 bases and J lost 2, with 8 bases in between. CDR1 WNHNN and CDR2 SYGVQD come from the germline V gene (reference sequence). CDR3 length: 12 residues. The CDR3 nucleotides are TGCGCCAGCGCGGGGATCACAGATACGCAGTATTTT. It is translated as CASAGITDTQYF.